This is a list of T cell receptor beta chains from one sample in a study of T cell repertoires in cytomegalovirus infection. TCRdb used MiXCR to reprocess the reads, holding one entry per CDR3 protein. The table has roughly 230,000 distinct CDR3 sequences, roughly 20% seen once. The source material was CD8+ T cells from PBMCs. These receptors were obtained from a human donor in good health (CMV status not recorded). Some clones in this sample may be carry-over from other donors' samples. CDR3s include the opening cysteine and the closing phenylalanine or tryptophan. D genes are given only for firm matches. Size is omitted from some rows. Given values are once, few, many or a class for expanded clones.

D | J | V | size | CDR3 | DNA
. | TRBJ1-5 | TRBV4-1 | many | CASSQVRDSNQPQHF | TGCGCCAGCAGCCAAGTGAGGGATAGCAATCAGCCCCAGCATTTT
. | TRBJ2-2 | TRBV29-1 | once | CSVEEGPNTGELFF | TGCAGCGTTGAAGAGGGCCCGAACACCGGGGAGCTGTTTTTT
. | TRBJ1-2 | TRBV28 | few | CASSFFASQVYGYTF | TGTGCCAGCAGTTTCTTTGCGTCCCAGGTCTATGGCTACACCTTC
. | TRBJ2-1 | TRBV6-6 | few | CASSYPNNEQFF | TGTGCCAGCAGTTACCCCAACAATGAGCAGTTCTTC
. | TRBJ1-1 | TRBV5-1 | . | CASSLGSQMNTEAFF | TGCGCCAGCAGCCTTGGGAGTCAGATGAACACTGAAGCTTTCTTT
TRBD2 | TRBJ2-1 | TRBV24-1 | . | CATSEGLAHNEQFF | TGTGCCACCAGTGAAGGACTAGCTCACAATGAGCAGTTCTTC
. | TRBJ2-1 | TRBV12-3/TRBV12-4 | . | CASMGRYNEQFF | TGTGCCAGTATGGGGCGCTACAATGAGCAGTTCTTC
TRBD2 | TRBJ2-6 | TRBV25-1 | many | CASSEYGFPRGGSGANVLTF | TGTGCCAGCAGTGAATATGGTTTCCCCCGGGGGGGCTCTGGGGCCAACGTCCTGACTTTC
TRBD2 | TRBJ2-1 | TRBV28 | few | CASSLGLADEQFF | TGTGCCAGCAGTCTCGGACTAGCCGATGAGCAGTTCTTC
TRBD1 | TRBJ1-1 | TRBV12-3/TRBV12-4 | . | CASTSGGHTEAFF | TGTGCCAGCACCTCAGGGGGTCACACTGAAGCTTTCTTT
TRBD2 | TRBJ2-4 | TRBV7-2 | many | CASSSLAGAQIAKNIQYF | TGTGCCAGCAGCTCTTTAGCGGGGGCCCAAATAGCCAAAAACATTCAGTACTTC
TRBD1 | TRBJ1-5 | TRBV28 | few | CASSSLRTGMGQPQHF | TGTGCCAGCAGTAGCCTGAGGACAGGGATGGGTCAGCCCCAGCATTTT
. | TRBJ2-1 | TRBV6-4 | many | CASSEGSYNEQFF | TGTGCCAGCAGCGAGGGGTCCTACAATGAGCAGTTCTTC